Sequencing of this T cell receptor beta chain was carried out in a study of blood T cell repertoires in COVID-19. The wider study: Sources were T cells, B-cell-depleted T cells, or PBMCs; the material itself was cDNA or gDNA.

This clone was observed once. Trimming shortened V by 4 bases and J by 0 bases, and 10 bases separated the two germline ends. CDR1 and CDR2 from the germline V gene are SGHDT and YYEEEE. This CDR3 region has 15 residues. In the original analysis: It was from reference gene primer amplification that nucleated cell counts were estimated. Clones were sequenced by immunoSEQ multiplex PCR, and TCRdb holds only the in-frame ones, with some missing. From that table come the V and J calls and clone size; the DNA was used to work out D and trimming. The sample has approximately 230,000 clones; roughly 89% are singletons.

Sequenced: peripheral blood. This receptor was taken from a man aged 25-40 years who had recovered from COVID-19. The J gene is TRBJ1-4, the V gene TRBV5-6; a weak D match, TRBD1 (6 bases). The CDR3 coding sequence is TGTGCCAGCAGCCCCGCAGGGGCAACTAATGAAAAACTGTTTTTT. Translation gives CASSPAGATNEKLFF.